The TCR beta chain described here comes from a study of molecular identifiers for immune sequencing clone quantification. A few counts support this clonotype. Antigen unknown. It was with previously described methods and listed TCR primers that bulk TCR libraries were made. TCRdb independently ran MiXCR on the PCR reads; one entry per CDR3 protein. The data hold about half a million distinct CDR3 sequences, with 25% observed a single time. The study, taken as a whole, reports: Barcode collisions between identical TCR molecules could shrink estimates of highly expanded clone sizes.

The CDR3 has 11 amino acids. Deletions cut 6 bases from V and 3 bases from J, with 3 bases between. The germline CDR1 and CDR2 sequences are MNHNS and SASEGT. This sequence was found in a human donor in good health. Some libraries in this study had Jurkat cell RNA spiked in. Source material: naive CD8+ T cells from blood, with Jurkat cell RNA spiked in. Subset here: FACS-sorted CD8+CD4-CCR7+CD45RA+ naive T cells. This rearrangement joins TRBV6-1 to TRBJ1-5; the D is unclear. For the CDR3, the DNA is TGTGCCAGCAGCGACAATCAGCCCCAGCATTTT. Translated, it gives CASSDNQPQHF.